The 16 T cell receptor beta chains below were found in one sample sequenced in a study of lymphopenia after photon versus proton radiotherapy (dated by TCRdb to the late 2010s). The library was made by the immunoSEQ multiplex PCR assay. Sourced from immuneACCESS, this table was stored by TCRdb with only in-frame sequences that have V and J called. A share of the clones is absent; for the studies checked, an unresolved V gene accounts for under half, and the remainder has no known explanation. This sample gives 37,000 or so clones in total; about 86% of them show up just once. Around 10% of the sample lies in the top ten. Source: peripheral blood, taken from a patient treated with proton-based radiotherapy. These receptors all stem from a woman in her 70s with pancreatic cancer. Some clones in this sample may be carry-over from other donors' samples.

V and J are TRBV6-6 and TRBJ1-1, with a possible D match to TRBD1 (5 bases). The length of the CDR3 is 12 residues. The ends were cut back, 8 bases at V and 7 bases at J, with 14 bases in the middle. Germline CDR1 is MNHNY and CDR2 is SVGAGI (reference sequence). This CDR3 reads CASADEGFEAFF. The CDR3 DNA sequence: TGTGCCAGCGCCGACGAGGGGTTTGAAGCTTTCTTT.

The J gene is TRBJ1-3, the V gene TRBV30; D is unclear. Germline CDR1 is GTSNPN and CDR2 is SVGIG (reference sequence). V shed 3 bases and J shed 4 bases, with 13 bases lying between them. The CDR3 length is 14 residues. As DNA, the CDR3 is TGTGCCTGGAGGGGCACGATTGGAGGAAACACCATATATTTT. This sequence encodes CAWRGTIGGNTIYF.

This clone was recorded only once. The chain employs TRBV9 and TRBJ1-1, with a possible D match to TRBD1 (5 bases). The germline CDR1 and CDR2 sequences are SGDLS and YYNGEE. The V end lost 0 bases, the J end lost 7 bases, and 10 bases lay between the germline ends. This CDR3 spans 13 amino acids. Here the CDR3 DNA reads TGTGCCAGCAGCGTAGCCAGGCAGGGTGAAGCTTTCTTT. Translating gives CASSVARQGEAFF.

The rearrangement joins TRBV7-2 to TRBJ2-2; either TRBD1 or TRBD2 may supply D (5 bases each). With 6 bases removed from V and 3 bases from J, the gap between germline ends came to 14 bases. Germline V lookup: CDR1 SGHTA, CDR2 FQGNSA. The CDR3 spans 15 residues. This chain's CDR3 is CASRGVRMDTGELFF. For the CDR3, the DNA is TGTGCCAGCAGGGGGGTTAGGATGGACACCGGGGAGCTGTTTTTT.

The rearrangement uses TRBV4-3 and TRBJ2-1, with a possible D match to TRBD2 (6 bases). Between the trimmed V and J ends, which lost 0 bases and 0 bases, there was a span of 6 bases. Germline CDR1 and CDR2: LGHNA and YSLEER. The length of the CDR3 is 15 residues. The CDR3 region has the DNA TGCGCCAGCAGCCAAGACGGGAGCTCCTACAATGAGCAGTTCTTC. As protein: CASSQDGSSYNEQFF.

This chain uses TRBV4-1 with TRBJ1-2; a possible D gene is TRBD1 (5 bases). V was pared by 0 bases and J by 4 bases, with 12 bases between. Germline-derived CDR1 and CDR2 are MGHRA and YSYEKL. This CDR3 has 15 residues. In nucleotides, the CDR3 is TGCGCCAGCAGCCAAGAATCTTCCGGGGGCTATGGCTACACCTTC. This sequence encodes CASSQESSGGYGYTF.

This clone was found once. This chain connects TRBV4-1 to TRBJ2-5, with D perhaps assigned TRBD1 or TRBD2 (5 bases each). Germline V gives CDR1 MGHRA, CDR2 YSYEKL. The CDR3 has 14 residues. Trimming took off 4 bases at V and 10 bases at J, with 19 bases between the two ends. CDR3 loop: CASSLSRDPFRQYF. In nucleotides, the CDR3 is TGCGCCAGCAGCCTAAGCCGGGACCCGTTCCGCCAGTACTTC.

The J gene is TRBJ1-2, the V gene TRBV5-1; 7 nucleotides line up with TRBD1. V lost 0 bases to trimming and J lost 4 bases; unmatched junction nucleotides: 6. Germline-derived CDR1 and CDR2 are SGHRS and YFSETQ. This CDR3 has 15 amino acids. Here the CDR3 reads CASSLAGGQSYGYTF. The CDR3 bases are TGCGCCAGCAGCTTGGCCGGGGGACAGTCCTATGGCTACACCTTC.

The chain joins TRBV2 to TRBJ1-5; maybe TRBD1 (5 bases). Germline loops: CDR1 SNHLY, CDR2 FYNNEI. This CDR3 contains 16 residues. Trimming left V 7 bases short and J 0 bases short, with 16 bases between. The CDR3, as DNA: TGTGCCAGCAATAGGGGAGAGGGGTATAGCAATCAGCCCCAGCATTTT. It translates to CASNRGEGYSNQPQHF.

The chain joins TRBV4-2 to TRBJ1-5; TRBD1 might be the D (5 bases). The V gene lost 1 base and the J gene lost 3 bases, with 16 bases spanning the gap. Germline V lookup: CDR1 LGHNA, CDR2 YNFKEQ. CDR3 length: 17 residues. The DNA for the CDR3 is TGTGCCAGCAGCCAAGTCTTCACAGGCCGGATCAATCAGCCCCAGCATTTT. Translation gives CASSQVFTGRINQPQHF.

This chain uses TRBV7-2 with TRBJ2-3; D remains ambiguous. CDR3 size: 13 residues. Trimming removed 4 bases at V and 5 bases at J, with 10 bases between. The germline V gene has CDR1 SGHTA and CDR2 FQGNSA. CDR3 residues: CASSSRSEDTQYF. In DNA form, the CDR3 reads TGTGCCAGCAGCTCTAGATCCGAAGATACGCAGTATTTT. The full variable domain, in which reference TRBV7-2 and TRBJ2-3 provide the parts outside the CDR3, is GAGVSQSPSNKVTEKGKDVELRCDPISGHTALYWYRQSLGQGLEFLIYFQGNSAPDKSGLPSDRFSAERTGGSVSTLTIQRTQQEDSAVYLCASSSRSEDTQYFGPGTRLTVL.

This chain uses TRBV5-8 with TRBJ1-4; no clear D. Germline V CDR1 and CDR2: SGHTS, YDEGEE. Trimming removed 0 bases at V and 3 bases at J, with 9 bases between. There are 15 residues in the CDR3. CDR3 nucleotides: TGTGCCAGCAGCTTGGCGGGCATCGCTAATGAAAAACTGTTTTTT. Translating it yields CASSLAGIANEKLFF. The complete variable domain, with remaining parts taken from reference TRBV5-8 and TRBJ1-4, reads EAGVTQSPTHLIKTRGQQATLRCSPISGHTSVYWYQQALGLGLQFLLWYDEGEERNRGNFPPRFSGRQFPNYSSELNVNALELEDSALYLCASSLAGIANEKLFFGSGTQLSVL.

The chain carries TRBV7-2 and TRBJ2-1; D not resolved. The CDR3 is 15 residues long. V lost 3 bases and J 0 bases, leaving 9 bases between the germline ends. From germline, CDR1 is SGHTA and CDR2 FQGNSA. CDR3 sequence reads: CASSFGQSSYNEQFF. The CDR3 coding sequence is TGTGCCAGCAGCTTTGGTCAAAGCTCCTACAATGAGCAGTTCTTC. Based on the CDR3 plus reference TRBV7-2 and TRBJ2-1, the full variable domain is GAGVSQSPSNKVTEKGKDVELRCDPISGHTALYWYRQSLGQGLEFLIYFQGNSAPDKSGLPSDRFSAERTGGSVSTLTIQRTQQEDSAVYLCASSFGQSSYNEQFFGPGTRLTVL.

This sequence joins TRBV11-3 and TRBJ2-7; 7 bases fit TRBD2. CDR1 SGHNT and CDR2 YENEEA come from the germline V gene. The CDR3 consists of 14 residues. The junction had 7 bases not matched to a gene; V was cut back by 2 bases and J by 6 bases. The CDR3 sequence: CASSLRAGVFEQYF. CDR3 DNA: TGTGCCAGCAGCTTACGGGCGGGAGTCTTCGAGCAGTACTTC.

V is TRBV5-1 and J is TRBJ2-1; 11 bases align to TRBD1. Germline CDR1 and CDR2: SGHRS and YFSETQ. The CDR3 is 16 residues long. Trimming removed 4 bases from V and 8 bases from J; junction bases left unmatched: 11. The CDR3 reads CASSGGQGAGVDEQFF. The CDR3 bases are TGCGCCAGCAGCGGCGGACAGGGGGCGGGTGTGGATGAGCAGTTCTTC.

The chain employs TRBV7-2 and TRBJ2-7; D is ambiguous. V lost 5 bases to trimming and J lost 4 bases, with 12 bases between them. The CDR3 spans 13 residues. Germline V CDR1 and CDR2: SGHTA, FQGNSA. CDR3 protein: CASSDPPPYEQYF. The DNA for the CDR3 is TGTGCCAGCAGCGACCCCCCCCCTTACGAGCAGTACTTC. Supplemented by reference TRBV7-2 and TRBJ2-7, the full variable domain reads GAGVSQSPSNKVTEKGKDVELRCDPISGHTALYWYRQSLGQGLEFLIYFQGNSAPDKSGLPSDRFSAERTGGSVSTLTIQRTQQEDSAVYLCASSDPPPYEQYFGPGTRLTVT.